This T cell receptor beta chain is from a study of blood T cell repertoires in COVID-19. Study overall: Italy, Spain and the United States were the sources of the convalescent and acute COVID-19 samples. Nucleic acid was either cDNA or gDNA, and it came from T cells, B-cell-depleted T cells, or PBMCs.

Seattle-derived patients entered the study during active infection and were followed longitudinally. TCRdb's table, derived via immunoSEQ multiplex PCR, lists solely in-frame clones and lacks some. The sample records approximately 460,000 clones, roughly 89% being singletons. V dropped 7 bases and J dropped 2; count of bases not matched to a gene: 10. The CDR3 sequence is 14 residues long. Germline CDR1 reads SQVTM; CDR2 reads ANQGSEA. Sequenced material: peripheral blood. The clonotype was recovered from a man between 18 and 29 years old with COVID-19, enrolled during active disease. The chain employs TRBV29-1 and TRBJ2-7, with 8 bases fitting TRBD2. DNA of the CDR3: TGCAGCGAAAAAGCGGGAGACGCTACCTACGAGCAGTACTTC. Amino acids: CSEKAGDATYEQYF.